These 29 T cell receptor beta chains share one sample of origin, sequenced in a study of cytomegalovirus exposure and HLA in healthy donors. Vbeta (60) and Jbeta (13) primers were used in the PCR. Data came from immunoSEQ multiplex PCR; TCRdb stores just in-frame clones and leaves some out. This sample's table has 70,000 to 100,000 clones. Sample: PBMCs. The receptor source for this set is a man aged 18 to 29 in good health and CMV-seropositive.

The chain is built from TRBV5-1 and TRBJ2-1, with 8 bases fitting TRBD2. The ends lost 3 bases at V and 5 bases at J; junction bases unmatched: 7. This CDR3 is 15 amino acids long. Germline V gene data show CDR1 as SGHRS and CDR2 as YFSETQ. CDR3 bases: TGCGCCAGCAGCTGGTCTAGCGGGCGCAACAATGAGCAGTTCTTC. Translating gives CASSWSSGRNNEQFF. The complete variable domain, with remaining parts taken from reference TRBV5-1 and TRBJ2-1, reads KAGVTQTPRYLIKTRGQQVTLSCSPISGHRSVSWYQQTPGQGLQFLFEYFSETQRNKGNFPGRFSGRQFSNSRSEMNVSTLELGDSALYLCASSWSSGRNNEQFFGPGTRLTVL.

The chain links TRBV27 to TRBJ1-5; D is unresolved. This CDR3 is built from 14 residues. Germline V gives CDR1 MNHEY, CDR2 SMNVEV (reference sequence). Trimming took 4 bases from V and 3 from J, leaving 10 bases between them. The DNA for the CDR3 is TGTGCCAGCAGTTCTCAGGCTTACAATCAGCCCCAGCATTTT. Translation: CASSSQAYNQPQHF.

The V and J genes are TRBV9 and TRBJ2-7, with 8 bases fitting TRBD1. This CDR3 comprises 14 residues. V shed 0 bases and J 5 bases; nucleotides not matched to a gene: 4. The V gene's germline CDR1 is SGDLS and CDR2 YYNGEE. In DNA form, the CDR3 reads TGTGCCAGCAGCGTAGGGACAGGGATAGACGAGCAGTACTTC. Amino acid sequence: CASSVGTGIDEQYF.

The chain combines TRBV14 with TRBJ1-1; D remains unclear. Deletions cut 1 base from V and 8 bases from J, with 11 bases between. Germline-derived CDR1 and CDR2 are SGHDN and FVKESK. The CDR3 runs 13 residues. The CDR3 nucleotides are TGTGCCAGCAGCCAAGTACTAAGCGGGGAAGCTTTCTTT. The encoded protein is CASSQVLSGEAFF.

This sequence joins TRBV19 and TRBJ2-5; D is unresolved. With 3 bases removed from V and 2 bases from J, the gap between germline ends came to 10 bases. The germline V gene has CDR1 LNHDA and CDR2 SQIVND (reference sequence). The CDR3 is 14 amino acids. CDR3 nucleotide sequence: TGTGCCAGTAGTATTATCGGCGGACAAGAGACCCAGTACTTC. It yields the protein CASSIIGGQETQYF.

The chain links TRBV6-1 to TRBJ2-5, with D possibly matching TRBD1 (5 bases). V was cut by 6 bases and J by 2 bases, with 13 bases left in between. This CDR3 is built from 14 residues. Germline V gene lookup returns CDR1 MNHNS and CDR2 SASEGT. DNA of the CDR3: TGTGCCAGCAGCTTGGGGCGGACACAAGAGACCCAGTACTTC. It is translated as CASSLGRTQETQYF.

The V and J genes are TRBV9 and TRBJ2-3; no firm D call. The germline CDR1 and CDR2 sequences are SGDLS and YYNGEE. The CDR3 has 14 residues. V was pared by 0 bases and J by 1 base, with 6 bases between. In DNA form, the CDR3 reads TGTGCCAGCAGCGTAGTCGCGGGCACAGATACGCAGTATTTT. As protein: CASSVVAGTDTQYF. Complete variable domain (other parts from reference TRBV9 and TRBJ2-3): DSGVTQTPKHLITATGQRVTLRCSPRSGDLSVYWYQQSLDQGLQFLIQYYNGEERAKGNILERFSAQQFPDLHSELNLSSLELGDSALYFCASSVVAGTDTQYFGPGTRLTVL.

The chain combines TRBV6-1 with TRBJ1-2; D remains unclear. CDR3 length: 13 residues. V was pared by 4 bases and J by 0 bases, with 6 bases between. CDR1 is MNHNS, CDR2 SASEGT, per germline. This chain's CDR3 is CASSVTTNYGYTF. In nucleotides, the CDR3 is TGTGCCAGCAGTGTTACAACTAACTATGGCTACACCTTC.

The V gene is TRBV6-1, the J gene TRBJ2-7; 7 bases agree with TRBD2. Trimming took 4 bases from V and 3 from J; bases not matched to a gene: 6. The CDR3 has 14 amino acids. CDR1 is MNHNS and CDR2 is SASEGT in the germline V gene. In DNA form, the CDR3 reads TGTGCCAGCAGTGTTCAGCGGGGAGGCTACGAGCAGTACTTC. It translates to CASSVQRGGYEQYF.

The chain carries TRBV5-1 and TRBJ1-1; a possible D gene is TRBD1 (6 bases). CDR1 and CDR2 from the germline V gene are SGHRS and YFSETQ. Trimming removed 0 bases at V and 3 bases at J, with 24 bases between. The CDR3 totals 19 residues. CDR3 DNA: TGCGCCAGCAGCTTGGCCGAGAGGGCAGGGGCGGGTTATGACACTGAAGCTTTCTTT. It translates to CASSLAERAGAGYDTEAFF.

The chain combines TRBV28 with TRBJ1-5, with 8 bases identical to TRBD1. V dropped 4 bases and J dropped 2; count of bases not matched to a gene: 7. CDR1 is MDHEN, CDR2 SYDVKM, per germline. This CDR3 contains 16 residues. The CDR3 loop reads CASSWLDRVGNQPQHF. For the CDR3, the DNA is TGTGCCAGCAGTTGGTTGGACAGGGTTGGCAATCAGCCCCAGCATTTT.

The V gene is TRBV7-2, the J gene TRBJ2-7; D may be TRBD2 (6 bases). Germline values: CDR1 SGHTA, CDR2 FQGNSA. The CDR3 runs to 11 residues. The V and J ends lost 4 bases and 7 bases respectively, with 8 bases between them. The CDR3 sequence is CASSSGGEQYF. DNA of the CDR3: TGTGCCAGCAGCTCCGGGGGAGAGCAGTACTTC.

By frequency, this clone registers medium-sized. V usage is TRBV29-1 and J usage is TRBJ2-1; TRBD2 might be the D (6 bases). V lost 7 bases, J lost 6 bases, and 7 bases lay in between. Germline CDR1 is SQVTM and CDR2 is ANQGSEA. This CDR3 region has 10 residues. The CDR3 spells CSATSNEQFF. DNA of the CDR3: TGCAGCGCGACTAGCAATGAGCAGTTCTTC.

J is TRBJ2-2 and V is TRBV9; 7 bases match TRBD1. The CDR3 extends over 16 amino acids. Germline CDR1 reads SGDLS; CDR2 reads YYNGEE. V shed 4 bases, J shed 0 bases, and the junction held 6 bases outside the gene matches. In nucleotides, the CDR3 is TGTGCCAGCAGCCCGACCGGGACAGCGAACACCGGGGAGCTGTTTTTT. Amino acid sequence: CASSPTGTANTGELFF.

The chain has TRBV19 and TRBJ2-5, with D possibly TRBD1 on 5 matching bases. The DNA end is more similar to TRBJ2-7, so the J call may be wrong. From germline, CDR1 is LNHDA and CDR2 SQIVND (reference sequence). The CDR3 consists of 13 residues. The CDR3 bases are TGTGCCAGTAGTATTGACAGAGGCTACGAGCAGTACTTC. Its translation is CASSIDRGYEQYF.

The rearrangement joins TRBV2 to TRBJ1-2, with 7 nucleotides matching TRBD1. Per germline, CDR1 SNHLY and CDR2 FYNNEI. The CDR3 extends over 16 amino acids. J was trimmed by 4 bases and V by 6 bases; bases with no gene match: 14. CDR3 sequence: CASSPGVEGAGYGYTF. The CDR3 DNA reads as TGTGCCAGCAGCCCGGGCGTAGAGGGGGCTGGCTATGGCTACACCTTC.

The rearrangement links TRBV30 to TRBJ1-5; 9 bases are shared with TRBD1. The CDR3 extends over 12 amino acids. V lost 7 bases to trimming and J lost 9 bases; unmatched junction nucleotides: 7. Germline assignment: CDR1 GTSNPN and CDR2 SVGIG (reference sequence). The CDR3 DNA sequence: TGTGCCTTCTCCGGGACAGGGATGCCCCAGCATTTT. It specifies CAFSGTGMPQHF.

This chain uses TRBV6-5 with TRBJ2-1, with 12 bases identical to TRBD1. Germline loops: CDR1 MNHEY, CDR2 SVGAGI. The CDR3 has 14 residues. The J segment lost 9 bases and the V segment lost 6 bases, leaving 6 bases of the junction unmatched. CDR3 protein: CASRRGQGAIEQFF. The CDR3 DNA follows: TGTGCCAGCAGGAGGGGACAGGGGGCGATTGAGCAGTTCTTC.

The chain recombines TRBV27 with TRBJ2-5; D perhaps matches TRBD1 (5 bases). This CDR3 spans 15 amino acids. Germline CDR1 reads MNHEY; CDR2 reads SMNVEV (reference sequence). Trimming stripped 1 base from V and 0 bases from J, with 9 bases between. The CDR3 region has the DNA TGTGCCAGCAGTTTATGGGGCAGCTACCAAGAGACCCAGTACTTC. Translated: CASSLWGSYQETQYF.

The chain uses TRBV28 and TRBJ2-7, with no clear D. This CDR3 spans 12 amino acids. Germline V lookup: CDR1 MDHEN, CDR2 SYDVKM. Trimming cost V 8 bases and J 2 bases, with 10 bases left between them. The CDR3 loop reads CASSTVAYEQYF. The CDR3, as DNA: TGTGCCAGCTCTACAGTCGCCTACGAGCAGTACTTC. The full variable domain, its missing parts supplied by reference TRBV28 and TRBJ2-7, is DVKVTQSSRYLVKRTGEKVFLECVQDMDHENMFWYRQDPGLGLRLIYFSYDVKMKEKGDIPEGYSVSREKKERFSLILESASTNQTSMYLCASSTVAYEQYFGPGTRLTVT.

The V call is TRBV28, the J call TRBJ1-1, with 9 bases matching TRBD1. The J segment lost 7 bases and the V segment lost 8 bases, leaving 8 bases of the junction unmatched. CDR1 is MDHEN, CDR2 SYDVKM, per germline. This CDR3 contains 13 residues. CDR3 nucleotide sequence: TGTGCCAGCTTTGTAAGGGACAGGGATGAAGCTTTCTTT. It specifies CASFVRDRDEAFF.

This chain links TRBV5-1 with TRBJ2-5; TRBD2 agrees at 8 bases. Germline assignment: CDR1 SGHRS and CDR2 YFSETQ. The length of the CDR3 is 18 residues. V trimming: 2 bases; J trimming: 2 bases; junction bases outside the gene matches: 14. The CDR3 is CASSFGLSGGLTQETQYF. For the CDR3, the DNA is TGCGCCAGCAGCTTTGGACTAAGCGGGGGCCTAACTCAAGAGACCCAGTACTTC.

This rearrangement joins TRBV4-2 to TRBJ2-1, with 8 bases fitting TRBD2. Trimming removed 0 bases from V and 2 bases from J; junction bases left unmatched: 3. Per germline, CDR1 LGHNA and CDR2 YNFKEQ. This CDR3 is 16 amino acids long. CDR3 nucleotide sequence: TGTGCCAGCAGCCAAGATAGCGGGGAGCCCTACAATGAGCAGTTCTTC. The encoded protein is CASSQDSGEPYNEQFF.

The chain joins TRBV19 to TRBJ2-7; 7 bases agree with TRBD1. V lost 5 bases, J lost 5 bases, and 12 bases stayed unmatched. Germline V CDR1 and CDR2: LNHDA, SQIVND (reference sequence). The CDR3 totals 15 residues. The CDR3 DNA sequence: TGTGCCAGTAGTGCTTACGAGACAGGGACCAACGAGCAGTACTTC. Its translation: CASSAYETGTNEQYF.

The CDR3 coding sequence is TGCAGTACAGGCCCATCTGAGCAGTTCTTC. Translating gives CSTGPSEQFF. The chain has TRBV20-1 and TRBJ2-1; TRBD1 is a possible D gene (5 bases). Trimming took off 8 bases at V and 9 bases at J, with 11 bases between the two ends. The CDR3 has 10 residues. Germline assignment: CDR1 DFQATT and CDR2 SNEGSKA (reference sequence).

V gene TRBV5-8 combines with J gene TRBJ1-1, with D possibly being TRBD1 (6 bases). Germline CDR1 and CDR2: SGHTS and YDEGEE. Deletions cut 4 bases from V and 12 bases from J, with 19 bases between. The CDR3 consists of 13 residues. The CDR3 reads CASSRGALRVSFF. CDR3 nucleotide sequence: TGTGCCAGCAGCCGGGGGGCCCTTAGGGTGTCTTTCTTT.

J is TRBJ2-7 and V is TRBV18, with 10 bases fitting TRBD1. The length of the CDR3 is 17 residues. Per the germline V gene, CDR1 is KGHSH and CDR2 is LQKENI. The V and J ends lost 0 bases and 1 base, in that order; junction bases with no gene match: 6. Here the CDR3 reads CASSPPMGQGKSYEQYF. The CDR3 coding sequence is TGTGCCAGCTCACCACCAATGGGACAGGGGAAATCCTACGAGCAGTACTTC.

V is TRBV5-1 and J is TRBJ2-1; 12 bases align to TRBD1. V was pared by 4 bases and J by 7 bases, with 6 bases of the junction left unmatched. Germline V gene lookup returns CDR1 SGHRS and CDR2 YFSETQ. This CDR3 spans 15 amino acids. DNA of the CDR3: TGCGCCAGCAGCGCGGGACAGGGGGCTTTTAATGAGCAGTTCTTC. This translates into CASSAGQGAFNEQFF.

This chain links TRBV4-1 with TRBJ2-3; a weak D match, TRBD2 (6 bases). The CDR3 runs to 16 residues. V lost 4 bases, J lost 3 bases, and 17 bases lay in between. In germline, CDR1 is MGHRA, CDR2 YSYEKL. The CDR3 sequence: CASSLHGRGPTDTQYF. For the CDR3, the DNA is TGCGCCAGCAGCCTACACGGGCGGGGCCCAACAGATACGCAGTATTTT.